Here is one TCR beta chain with its context. This record belongs to a study of blood T cell repertoires in COVID-19. Background on the study: Italy, Spain and the United States were the sources of the convalescent and acute COVID-19 samples. The cDNA or gDNA used as material had been derived from T cells, B-cell-depleted T cells, or PBMCs.

Per germline, CDR1 GTSNPN and CDR2 SVGIG (reference sequence). V lost 0 bases to trimming and J lost 0 bases, with 9 bases between them. CDR3 length: 15 residues. TCRdb's table, derived via immunoSEQ multiplex PCR, lists solely in-frame clones and lacks some. In the table there are 40,000 to 50,000 clones, roughly 84% of which are singletons. The clonotype was recovered from an older man with acute or convalescent COVID-19. The sequenced sample was peripheral blood. The V and J genes are TRBV30 and TRBJ1-3; maybe TRBD1 (5 bases). This CDR3 is CAWSVRGSSGNTIYF. The CDR3, as DNA: TGTGCCTGGAGTGTACGGGGGAGCTCTGGAAACACCATATATTTT.